Shown below are 12 T cell receptor beta chains from a single sample sequenced in a study of T cells after yellow fever vaccination. TCRdb re-called the 5' RACE reads with MiXCR, one entry per CDR3 protein. The table lists hundreds of thousands of distinct CDR3 sequences, 12% of them singletons. Sample: PBMCs, taken on the day of the yellow fever booster vaccination. The receptors here all came from a man aged 25-40 years who received the YFV17D yellow fever vaccine.

The table lists this clonotype with a few counts. This chain joins TRBV6-2 or TRBV6-3 and TRBJ1-5; 7 bases are shared with TRBD1. Germline V gene data show CDR1 as MNHEY and CDR2 as SVGEGT. Trimming took 6 bases from V and 2 from J; bases not matched to a gene: 7. The CDR3 runs 15 residues. The CDR3 nucleotides are TGTGCCAGCAGGACGTCCGGGACAGGCAATCAGCCCCAGCATTTT. Protein sequence: CASRTSGTGNQPQHF.

This clonotype was seen a few times. The rearrangement links TRBV7-9 to TRBJ2-3; D gene ambiguous. CDR1 is SEHNR, CDR2 FQNEAQ, per germline (reference sequence). The CDR3 consists of 12 residues. V lost 3 bases, J lost 4 bases, and 5 bases lay in between. CDR3: CASSFISDTQYF. The CDR3, as DNA: TGTGCCAGCAGCTTTATCTCAGATACGCAGTATTTT.

This clonotype was observed a few times. V gene TRBV7-6 combines with J gene TRBJ2-3, with D hard to call. Trimming removed 1 base from V and 1 base from J, with 18 bases in between. CDR3 length: 18 residues. CDR1 is SGHVS, CDR2 FNYEAQ, per germline. CDR3 sequence: CASSLGAFGPWGTDTQYF. The CDR3 DNA reads TGTGCCAGCAGCTTAGGGGCTTTCGGTCCGTGGGGCACAGATACGCAGTATTTT.

This clonotype occurred a few times. The rearrangement uses TRBV20-1 and TRBJ2-1; the match to TRBD2 covers 12 bases. CDR3 length: 15 amino acids. With V trimmed by 0 bases and J by 10 bases, 7 bases remained unmatched. Per germline, CDR1 DFQATT and CDR2 SNEGSKA (reference sequence). For the CDR3, the DNA is TGCAGTGCTAGAGAGGGACTAGCGGGCCGCAACGAGCAGTTCTTC. This translates into CSAREGLAGRNEQFF.

This chain links TRBV20-1 with TRBJ1-4, with D possibly matching TRBD1 (6 bases). Germline V gene data show CDR1 as DFQATT and CDR2 as SNEGSKA (reference sequence). The CDR3 loop spans 13 amino acids. The V gene lost 3 bases and the J gene lost 5 bases, with 10 bases spanning the gap. The CDR3 DNA sequence: TGCAGTGCTAGCCGGACAGTCAATGAAAAACTGTTTTTT. Translated: CSASRTVNEKLFF.

The chain joins TRBV12-3 or TRBV12-4 to TRBJ2-1; D is uncertain. The CDR3 runs 13 residues. The V gene lost 7 bases and the J gene lost 8 bases, with 15 bases spanning the gap. In nucleotides, the CDR3 is TGTGCCAGCAACACCCACCTTTTGGATGAGCAGTTCTTC. As protein: CASNTHLLDEQFF.

The rearrangement links TRBV19 to TRBJ2-1; the D gene is possibly TRBD2 (6 bases). V gave up 7 bases and J gave up 7 bases, with 11 bases separating them. This CDR3 has 12 residues. CDR1 and CDR2 (germline): LNHDA, SQIVND (reference sequence). The CDR3 region has the DNA TGTGCCAGTACCCCGCGGGGAAATGAGCAGTTCTTC. This translates into CASTPRGNEQFF.

This chain uses TRBV10-2 with TRBJ2-2; possibly TRBD2 for D (6 bases). The CDR3 covers 15 residues. Germline V gives CDR1 WSHSY, CDR2 SAAADI. V lost 7 bases to trimming and J lost 4 bases, with 16 bases between them. CDR3 region: CASKTGSGTTGELFF. The CDR3 DNA reads as TGCGCCAGCAAGACGGGTAGCGGTACCACCGGGGAGCTGTTTTTT.

Only a few counts were recorded for this clonotype. This chain joins TRBV14 and TRBJ2-1; D uncertain. Germline-derived CDR1 and CDR2 are SGHDN and FVKESK. The CDR3 runs to 16 residues. Trimming removed 0 bases at V and 6 bases at J, with 15 bases between. CDR3 nucleotides: TGTGCCAGCAGCCAAGATGTGGGTACAGTGGGCAATGAGCAGTTCTTC. This codes for CASSQDVGTVGNEQFF.

This chain uses TRBV6-2 or TRBV6-3 with TRBJ2-1, with D hard to call. The CDR3 spans 14 residues. Germline V gene data show CDR1 as MNHEY and CDR2 as SVGEGT. V lost 9 bases and J lost 9, with 21 bases in between. CDR3 protein: CASQPFRSSGEQFF. Here the CDR3 DNA reads TGTGCCAGTCAACCTTTTAGAAGTTCAGGTGAGCAGTTCTTC.

This chain connects TRBV29-1 to TRBJ1-2; D gene ambiguous. The CDR3 runs 10 residues. V was clipped by 1 base and J by 9 bases, with 6 bases between them. The germline CDR1 and CDR2 sequences are SQVTM and ANQGSEA. The CDR3 spells CSVEGDSYTF. The CDR3, as DNA: TGCAGCGTTGAAGGGGATAGCTACACCTTC.

J is TRBJ2-7 and V is TRBV7-2; TRBD1 matches at 9 bases. The CDR3 is 15 amino acids. From germline, CDR1 is SGHTA and CDR2 FQGNSA. Trimming removed 3 bases from V and 6 bases from J; junction bases left unmatched: 9. The CDR3 DNA reads as TGTGCCAGCAGCTTTTCTGCCGGGACAGGGCGCGAGCAGTACTTC. This codes for CASSFSAGTGREQYF.